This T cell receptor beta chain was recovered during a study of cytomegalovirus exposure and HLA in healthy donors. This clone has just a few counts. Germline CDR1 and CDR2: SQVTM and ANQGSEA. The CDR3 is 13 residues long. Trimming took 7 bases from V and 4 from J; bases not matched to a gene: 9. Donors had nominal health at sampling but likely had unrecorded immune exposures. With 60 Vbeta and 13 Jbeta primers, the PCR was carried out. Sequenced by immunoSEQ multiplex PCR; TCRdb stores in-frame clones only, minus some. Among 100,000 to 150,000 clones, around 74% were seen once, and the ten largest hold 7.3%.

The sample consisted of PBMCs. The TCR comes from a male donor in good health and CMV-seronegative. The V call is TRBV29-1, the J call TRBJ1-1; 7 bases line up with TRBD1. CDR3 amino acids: CSGDTQGSTEAFF. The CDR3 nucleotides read TGCAGCGGGGACACACAGGGGAGCACTGAAGCTTTCTTT.